Listed below are T cell receptor beta chains from one sample, sequenced in a study of shared T cell receptors in the human thymus. Assay used: immunoSEQ multiplex PCR; TCRdb lists only in-frame clones, some missing. The sample gives 720,000 or so clones, roughly 88% of which show up once; roughly 0.01% is in the top ten. The data were also submitted as part of a second study, on human thymus T cells.

What was sequenced was thymocytes. The receptors shown here come from a girl younger than two with a congenital heart defect. Both conserved end residues are trimmed from each CDR3. The D gene is left open where the match is weak. Clone size is given for some rows only: seen once, a few or many times, or a class if the clone is expanded.

len: 13; v_gene: TRBV2; d_gene: TRBD1; j_gene: TRBJ1-4; abundance: -; CDR3aa: ASRHRDRVFEKLF
len: 12; v_gene: TRBV4-1; d_gene: -; j_gene: TRBJ1-2; abundance: -; CDR3aa: ASSQEGRNYGYT
len: 13; v_gene: TRBV29-1; d_gene: TRBD1; j_gene: TRBJ1-2; abundance: -; CDR3aa: SVWDRMLSDYGCT
len: 15; v_gene: TRBV14; d_gene: -; j_gene: TRBJ2-2; abundance: -; CDR3aa: ASSQGAGPPSTGELF
len: 12; v_gene: TRBV6-5; d_gene: TRBD2; j_gene: TRBJ2-1; abundance: -; CDR3aa: ASSYILAINEQF
len: 14; v_gene: TRBV5-4; d_gene: TRBD1; j_gene: TRBJ2-5; abundance: -; CDR3aa: ASSLGSTGTEETQY
len: 12; v_gene: TRBV10-3; d_gene: -; j_gene: TRBJ2-1; abundance: -; CDR3aa: AIQEGLPGNEQF
len: 14; v_gene: TRBV25-1; d_gene: TRBD1; j_gene: TRBJ2-3; abundance: -; CDR3aa: ASRRPGTGSPDTQY
len: 15; v_gene: TRBV13; d_gene: -; j_gene: TRBJ1-2; abundance: -; CDR3aa: ASSRNRTGIKAYGYT
len: 11; v_gene: TRBV27; d_gene: -; j_gene: TRBJ1-2; abundance: few; CDR3aa: ASSFQGGYGYT
len: 14; v_gene: TRBV10-1; d_gene: TRBD1; j_gene: TRBJ1-4; abundance: -; CDR3aa: ASSDPNRGVNEKLF
len: 16; v_gene: TRBV27; d_gene: -; j_gene: TRBJ2-7; abundance: -; CDR3aa: ASSPPFSFGGNTYEQY
len: 15; v_gene: TRBV28; d_gene: TRBD1; j_gene: TRBJ1-5; abundance: -; CDR3aa: ASSFIRDRGGEQPQH
len: 10; v_gene: TRBV28; d_gene: -; j_gene: TRBJ1-2; abundance: -; CDR3aa: ASSWGVGGYT
len: 14; v_gene: TRBV27; d_gene: -; j_gene: TRBJ2-2; abundance: -; CDR3aa: ASSVTRPGGPGELF
len: 16; v_gene: TRBV4-3; d_gene: TRBD1; j_gene: TRBJ1-2; abundance: -; CDR3aa: ASSPNRDRLHPNYGYT
len: 12; v_gene: TRBV5-8; d_gene: TRBD1; j_gene: TRBJ2-7; abundance: -; CDR3aa: ASFAGTGGREQY
len: 11; v_gene: TRBV6-1; d_gene: -; j_gene: TRBJ1-2; abundance: few; CDR3aa: ASDLETNYGYT
len: 11; v_gene: TRBV4-1; d_gene: -; j_gene: TRBJ1-1; abundance: -; CDR3aa: ASSPNTHTEAF
len: 15; v_gene: TRBV11-2; d_gene: TRBD1; j_gene: TRBJ1-1; abundance: -; CDR3aa: ASSLRQGEQMNTEAF
len: 18; v_gene: TRBV28; d_gene: TRBD1; j_gene: TRBJ1-2; abundance: -; CDR3aa: ASSFRDRVDSLYCPPGYT
len: 14; v_gene: TRBV15; d_gene: -; j_gene: TRBJ1-5; abundance: -; CDR3aa: ATSRVVGGGNQPQH
len: 10; v_gene: TRBV19; d_gene: -; j_gene: TRBJ2-4; abundance: few; CDR3aa: ASSPRGDIQY
len: 16; v_gene: TRBV30; d_gene: TRBD1; j_gene: TRBJ2-2; abundance: -; CDR3aa: AWSVSRDSRPNTGELF
len: 11; v_gene: TRBV30; d_gene: -; j_gene: TRBJ1-2; abundance: -; CDR3aa: AWYPDTNYGYT
len: 12; v_gene: TRBV6-1; d_gene: -; j_gene: TRBJ2-1; abundance: -; CDR3aa: ASSEAGTNNEQF
len: 13; v_gene: TRBV4-3; d_gene: -; j_gene: TRBJ2-7; abundance: -; CDR3aa: ASSQDWRGPYEQY
len: 12; v_gene: TRBV6-1; d_gene: -; j_gene: TRBJ1-2; abundance: once; CDR3aa: ASSYQGFIYGYT
len: 10; v_gene: TRBV6-5; d_gene: -; j_gene: TRBJ2-2; abundance: -; CDR3aa: ASSYLTGELF
len: 12; v_gene: TRBV7-3; d_gene: TRBD1; j_gene: TRBJ2-1; abundance: -; CDR3aa: ASSLGQGGNEQF
len: 12; v_gene: TRBV4-1; d_gene: -; j_gene: TRBJ1-1; abundance: -; CDR3aa: ASSQVPRGGGAF
len: 9; v_gene: TRBV20-1; d_gene: -; j_gene: TRBJ1-1; abundance: -; CDR3aa: SARNPTEAF
len: 12; v_gene: TRBV5-1; d_gene: TRBD1; j_gene: TRBJ1-6; abundance: -; CDR3aa: ASSFGTGHGSLH
len: 12; v_gene: TRBV7-3; d_gene: -; j_gene: TRBJ2-2; abundance: -; CDR3aa: ASSLDYWDGELF
len: 18; v_gene: TRBV27; d_gene: -; j_gene: TRBJ2-6; abundance: -; CDR3aa: ASTTLLGGASGSGANVLT
len: 16; v_gene: TRBV11-2; d_gene: TRBD2; j_gene: TRBJ2-7; abundance: -; CDR3aa: ASRFSTSGGGSSYEQY
len: 19; v_gene: TRBV4-1; d_gene: TRBD1; j_gene: TRBJ1-3; abundance: few; CDR3aa: ASSQDIRTGGRRRAGNTIY
len: 13; v_gene: TRBV19; d_gene: -; j_gene: TRBJ1-4; abundance: -; CDR3aa: ASSPPEGPNEKLF
len: 14; v_gene: TRBV5-4; d_gene: -; j_gene: TRBJ2-3; abundance: -; CDR3aa: ASSPTGVYRTDTQY
len: 12; v_gene: TRBV18; d_gene: TRBD1; j_gene: TRBJ1-2; abundance: once; CDR3aa: ASSPRTGNYGYT
len: 13; v_gene: TRBV28; d_gene: -; j_gene: TRBJ1-1; abundance: -; CDR3aa: ASRPFRGGDTEAF
len: 15; v_gene: TRBV7-2; d_gene: -; j_gene: TRBJ1-2; abundance: few; CDR3aa: ASSLGRKQGRFYGYT
len: 12; v_gene: TRBV5-4; d_gene: TRBD2; j_gene: TRBJ2-1; abundance: -; CDR3aa: ASSGRSGGNEQF
len: 15; v_gene: TRBV27; d_gene: TRBD1; j_gene: TRBJ1-6; abundance: -; CDR3aa: ASSLIRWDRANSPLH
len: 15; v_gene: TRBV27; d_gene: TRBD1; j_gene: TRBJ2-2; abundance: few; CDR3aa: ASSLSSRQGATGELF
len: 14; v_gene: TRBV28; d_gene: -; j_gene: TRBJ1-5; abundance: few; CDR3aa: ASSLWLGGNNQPQH
len: 19; v_gene: TRBV4-2; d_gene: -; j_gene: TRBJ1-6; abundance: -; CDR3aa: ASSPSRKRTNRGGPNSPLH
len: 17; v_gene: TRBV5-4; d_gene: -; j_gene: TRBJ1-1; abundance: few; CDR3aa: ASSLGRVRGGAPNTEAF
len: 13; v_gene: TRBV4-1; d_gene: TRBD1; j_gene: TRBJ1-5; abundance: -; CDR3aa: ASSQRRGRGQPQH
len: 14; v_gene: TRBV10-3; d_gene: TRBD1; j_gene: TRBJ1-1; abundance: once; CDR3aa: AISEPPWTGQTEAF
len: 15; v_gene: TRBV15; d_gene: -; j_gene: TRBJ1-5; abundance: -; CDR3aa: ATSLRPGQHSNQPQH
len: 13; v_gene: TRBV28; d_gene: TRBD2; j_gene: TRBJ2-3; abundance: -; CDR3aa: ASRELASVPDTQY
len: 14; v_gene: TRBV5-6; d_gene: -; j_gene: TRBJ2-4; abundance: -; CDR3aa: ASSRGSFPRKNIQY